These T cell receptor beta chains were read from a single sample in a study of response to subunit inactivated influenza vaccine. TCRdb reprocessed the RT-PCR reads via MiXCR and lists one record per CDR3 protein. The data show 400,000 to 550,000 distinct CDR3 sequences, over 25% seen once. The material sequenced was CD4+ T cells sorted from PBMCs, taken more than 4 days after vaccination. Receptors were obtained from a man aged 45 to 65 who received an inactivated influenza vaccine. CDR3s include the opening cysteine and the closing phenylalanine or tryptophan. The D gene is left open where the match is weak. Clone size is given for some rows only: seen once, a few or many times, or a class if the clone is expanded.

D gene	V gene	CDR3 length	clone size	J gene	CDR3 protein	CDR3 DNA
.	TRBV20-1	13	.	TRBJ2-3	CSAQIGGTDTQYF	TGCAGTGCTCAAATAGGGGGCACAGATACGCAGTATTTT
.	TRBV6-5	16	.	TRBJ2-2	CASSYSIYLEAGELFF	TGTGCCAGCAGTTACTCGATTTACCTGGAGGCCGGGGAGCTGTTTTTT
.	TRBV4-3	15	.	TRBJ1-2	CASSPSFPGTYGYTF	TGCGCCAGCAGCCCCAGTTTTCCGGGAACCTATGGCTACACCTTC
.	TRBV9	15	.	TRBJ2-3	CASSEMGGRTDTQYF	TGTGCCAGCAGCGAGATGGGGGGGCGCACAGATACGCAGTATTTT
.	TRBV4-3	15	.	TRBJ2-1	CASSQGGGSYNEQFF	TGCGCCAGCAGCCAAGGTGGGGGATCCTACAATGAGCAGTTCTTC
.	TRBV20-1	12	few	TRBJ2-5	CSATRRGETQYF	TGCAGTGCTACTCGAAGGGGAGAGACCCAGTACTTC
.	TRBV18	15	.	TRBJ1-3	CASSLSGASGNTIYF	TGTGCCAGCTCTCTTTCAGGGGCGAGTGGAAACACCATATATTTT
.	TRBV6-2/TRBV6-3	16	.	TRBJ1-3	CASSYGLTISGNTIYF	TGTGCCAGCAGTTACGGACTTACAATCTCTGGAAACACCATATATTTT
.	TRBV15	15	few	TRBJ1-2	CATSRDARLGYGYTF	TGTGCCACCAGCAGAGATGCCAGGCTTGGCTATGGCTACACCTTC
.	TRBV5-1	16	few	TRBJ2-3	CASSLAVGGITDTQYF	TGCGCCAGCAGCTTGGCGGTAGGCGGGATCACAGATACGCAGTATTTT
.	TRBV9	13	few	TRBJ2-1	CASSVELLNEQFF	TGTGCCAGCAGCGTAGAATTGCTCAATGAGCAGTTCTTC
TRBD2	TRBV12-3/TRBV12-4	15	few	TRBJ2-1	CASINSGRSYNEQFF	TGTGCCAGCATCAATAGCGGGAGATCCTACAATGAGCAGTTCTTC
.	TRBV5-1	11	many	TRBJ2-7	CASSLEYEQYF	TGTGCCAGCAGCTTAGAGTACGAGCAGTACTTC
.	TRBV12-3/TRBV12-4	14	many	TRBJ2-7	CASSPQGTGIEQYF	TGTGCCAGCAGTCCCCAGGGTACAGGGATCGAGCAGTACTTC
.	TRBV20-1	14	few	TRBJ1-6	CSATPEWEGTPLHF	TGCAGTGCTACGCCCGAGTGGGAGGGAACACCCCTCCACTTT
TRBD1	TRBV12-3/TRBV12-4	13	.	TRBJ2-7	CASSMDRGGEQYF	TGTGCCAGCAGCATGGACAGGGGGGGCGAGCAGTACTTC